The clone carrying this T cell receptor (beta chain) was counted once. Its antigen is currently unknown. These data originate in a study of T cell responses to AZD1222 COVID-19 vaccine. Whole-study results and caveats: Two AZD1222 doses significantly raised spike-specific TCR breadth and depth over controls. Researchers took repertoire samples only after the peak T cell response had come. There were mostly white British donors and more females than males, and clonal diversity was possibly underestimated.

Sequencing was performed with immunoSEQ multiplex PCR; in TCRdb, only in-frame clones are kept and a portion is missing. Of 150,000 to 200,000 clones listed, approximately 93% are singletons. Whether given at about 4 or about 12 weeks, second doses were pooled. The material was peripheral blood, obtained 28 days after the second AZD1222 dose. This receptor was identified in an adult who received the AZD1222 COVID-19 vaccine.

The chain's CDR3 is CASSQREQKGTEAFF. The CDR3 region has the DNA TGTGCCAGCAGCCAAAGGGAACAGAAGGGCACTGAAGCTTTCTTT. The genes are TRBV3-1 (or the pseudogene TRBV3-2) and TRBJ1-1; D is undetermined. The CDR3 consists of 15 residues. The V and J ends lost 2 bases and 4 bases respectively, with 14 bases between them. Germline values: CDR1 LGHDT, CDR2 YNNKEL (reference sequence).